What follows are 18 T cell receptor beta chains derived from one specimen sequenced in a study of blood T cell repertoires in COVID-19. Clones were read by immunoSEQ multiplex PCR, and TCRdb kept only the in-frame ones, dropping some. The sample lists about 250,000 clones, just over 85% occurring once. The sequenced material came from peripheral blood. Source of these receptors: a man older than 75 with acute or convalescent COVID-19.

The V and J genes are TRBV5-1 and TRBJ1-2; 10 bases match TRBD1. Germline values: CDR1 SGHRS, CDR2 YFSETQ. Trimming took 3 bases from V and 2 from J; bases not matched to a gene: 4. The CDR3 totals 15 residues. For the CDR3, the DNA is TGCGCCAGCAGCTCAGACAGGGGGCCGAACTATGGCTACACCTTC. It is translated as CASSSDRGPNYGYTF.

This clone occurred a few times. The rearrangement joins TRBV4-3 to TRBJ2-7, with 7 nucleotides matching TRBD1. Germline CDR1 is LGHNA and CDR2 is YSLEER. Trimming at V came to 0 bases and at J to 4 bases, leaving 12 bases not matched to a gene. The CDR3 length is 17 residues. CDR3 nucleotide sequence: TGCGCCAGCAGCCAAGAGCTCGGTAAGGGGGCCGATTACGAGCAGTACTTC. Its translation is CASSQELGKGADYEQYF.

J is TRBJ1-5 and V is TRBV7-2; TRBD1 aligns across 9 bases. This CDR3 comprises 15 residues. J gave up 6 bases and V 4 bases, and 7 bases lay outside the gene matches. Germline V gene lookup returns CDR1 SGHTA and CDR2 FQGNSA. The CDR3, as DNA: TGTGCCAGCAGCTCGCTCGGACAGGGGTTTCAGCCCCAGCATTTT. Translation: CASSSLGQGFQPQHF.

The CDR3 is CASSINGQGADRGKLFF. The CDR3 bases are TGTGCCAGTAGTATTAATGGACAGGGGGCGGATCGCGGAAAACTGTTTTTT. The genes are TRBV19 and TRBJ1-4; 11 positions agree with TRBD1. With V trimmed by 3 bases and J by 10 bases, 13 bases remained unmatched. The germline V gene encodes CDR1 LNHDA and CDR2 SQIVND (reference sequence). The CDR3 consists of 17 residues.

V is TRBV7-3 and J is TRBJ2-1; 10 positions match TRBD2. The V segment lost 5 bases and the J segment 1 base; nucleotides outside the gene matches: 17. The CDR3 length is 20 residues. Germline loops: CDR1 SGHTA, CDR2 FQGTGA. This chain's CDR3 is CASSPRGGWLAGGSYNEQFF. CDR3 nucleotide sequence: TGTGCCAGCAGCCCCCGAGGAGGGTGGTTAGCGGGAGGTTCCTACAATGAGCAGTTCTTC.

The J gene is TRBJ2-3, the V gene TRBV11-2; 10 positions agree with TRBD2. V lost 3 bases to trimming and J lost 6 bases; unmatched junction nucleotides: 9. This CDR3 spans 16 amino acids. Germline V gene sequence: CDR1 SGHAT, CDR2 FQNNGV. The CDR3 protein is CASSLELAGGGDTQYF. CDR3 nucleotide sequence: TGTGCCAGCAGCTTGGAATTAGCGGGAGGTGGGGATACGCAGTATTTT.

This clone has just a few counts. V gene TRBV11-1 combines with J gene TRBJ2-5; D may be TRBD1 (5 bases). The V end lost 1 base, the J end lost 2 bases, and 5 bases lay between the germline ends. Germline assignment: CDR1 SGHAT and CDR2 FQDESV (reference sequence). This CDR3 spans 13 amino acids. CDR3 region: CASSLGQQETQYF. The CDR3 bases are TGTGCCAGCAGCTTAGGACAGCAAGAGACCCAGTACTTC.

This rearrangement joins TRBV7-9 to TRBJ2-5; tentative D call: TRBD2 (5 bases). The germline CDR1 and CDR2 sequences are SEHNR and FQNEAQ (reference sequence). The germline V and J ends were trimmed by 3 bases and 3 bases, with 8 bases remaining between them. The CDR3 consists of 13 residues. In DNA form, the CDR3 reads TGTGCCAGCAGCTTTTCCGGGGAAGAGACCCAGTACTTC. Protein: CASSFSGEETQYF.

The chain has TRBV27 and TRBJ2-5, with D possibly matching TRBD1 (7 bases). Germline values: CDR1 MNHEY, CDR2 SMNVEV (reference sequence). The length of the CDR3 is 13 residues. V was shortened by 6 bases and J by 7 bases, with 15 bases between the two germline ends. The CDR3, as DNA: TGTGCCAGCAGCACCCCCCAGGGGGGGACCCAGTACTTC. The encoded protein is CASSTPQGGTQYF.

The V and J genes are TRBV28 and TRBJ2-7, with a tentative D call TRBD1 (6 bases). The V gene's germline CDR1 is MDHEN and CDR2 SYDVKM. V was cut by 4 bases and J by 1 base, with 14 bases left in between. The CDR3 loop spans 15 amino acids. This CDR3 reads CASSSLGGWSYEQYF. The CDR3 DNA is TGTGCCAGCAGTTCCTTAGGGGGTTGGTCCTACGAGCAGTACTTC.

The chain has TRBV6-2 or TRBV6-3 and TRBJ1-1; no firm D call. Germline V gene sequence: CDR1 MNHEY, CDR2 SVGEGT. CDR3 length: 15 amino acids. V was trimmed by 5 bases and J by 0 bases, leaving 13 bases between them. The CDR3 sequence is CASSPFAGMNTEAFF. The CDR3 DNA follows: TGTGCCAGCAGTCCGTTCGCCGGGATGAACACTGAAGCTTTCTTT.

This clone was seen only once. The V call is TRBV29-1, the J call TRBJ1-2; the D gene is possibly TRBD1 (6 bases). From germline, CDR1 is SQVTM and CDR2 ANQGSEA. This CDR3 contains 12 residues. Trimming took 6 bases from V and 2 from J, leaving 10 bases between them. As DNA, the CDR3 is TGCAGCGTCTACGGACAGAACTATGGCTACACCTTC. Translating it yields CSVYGQNYGYTF.

This chain uses TRBV28 with TRBJ2-5; 7 nucleotides align to TRBD2. The CDR3 contains 15 residues. The germline gives CDR1 MDHEN, CDR2 SYDVKM. Losses at the gene ends were 6 bases for V and 5 bases for J; bases not matched to a gene: 12. The CDR3, as DNA: TGTGCCAGCAGGCCGGGAGGTCGGTTCTTTGAGACCCAGTACTTC. Its translation: CASRPGGRFFETQYF.

This clone has a single count. The V call is TRBV3-1 (or the pseudogene TRBV3-2), the J call TRBJ2-5; D is unresolved. CDR1 is LGHDT and CDR2 is YNNKEL in the germline V gene (reference sequence). V dropped 6 bases and J dropped 2 bases, with 34 bases sitting between them. CDR3 size: 21 residues. The CDR3 spells CASSQIVGKELVRVGQETQYF. In DNA, the CDR3 is TGTGCCAGCAGTCAGATCGTCGGAAAGGAATTAGTCCGGGTTGGACAAGAGACCCAGTACTTC.

The rearrangement uses TRBV6-5 and TRBJ2-3, with TRBD2 matching 13 bases. The V and J ends lost 6 bases and 5 bases, in that order; junction bases with no gene match: 5. The CDR3 sequence is 15 residues long. In germline, CDR1 is MNHEY, CDR2 SVGAGI. The CDR3 loop is CASRGTSGGGDTQYF. In nucleotides, the CDR3 is TGTGCCAGCAGGGGAACTAGCGGGGGGGGAGATACGCAGTATTTT.

This clone was detected once. The genes are TRBV7-2 and TRBJ2-2; 7 bases line up with TRBD1. The CDR3 contains 14 residues. Unmatched junction bases numbered 0, after V lost 2 bases and J lost 3 bases. CDR1 is SGHTA, CDR2 FQGNSA, per germline. CDR3 sequence: CASSLQGDTGELFF. CDR3 coding DNA: TGTGCCAGCAGCTTACAGGGGGACACCGGGGAGCTGTTTTTT.

The chain recombines TRBV11-2 with TRBJ2-7; the match to TRBD1 covers 8 bases. The germline gives CDR1 SGHAT, CDR2 FQNNGV. The V and J ends lost 5 bases and 2 bases, in that order; junction bases with no gene match: 5. This CDR3 is built from 14 residues. CDR3 DNA: TGTGCCAGCAGCCACGGGACAGGACCCTACGAGCAGTACTTC. Its protein is CASSHGTGPYEQYF.

The DNA for the CDR3 is TGTGCCAGCTCCCGCCGGGAAGGGCCCCAGCATTTT. It yields the protein CASSRREGPQHF. V usage is TRBV18 and J usage is TRBJ1-5; no reliable D call. CDR3 length equals 12 residues. Germline CDR1 and CDR2: KGHSH and LQKENI. V was clipped by 6 bases and J by 9 bases, with 12 bases between them.